This T cell receptor beta chain comes out of a study of blood T cell repertoires in COVID-19. Study context: Collection of acute and convalescent COVID-19 samples took place in the United States, Italy and Spain. Nucleic acid was either cDNA or gDNA, and it came from T cells, B-cell-depleted T cells, or PBMCs.

This clone occurred a few times. J was trimmed by 5 bases and V by 7 bases; bases with no gene match: 5. CDR1 is SQVTM and CDR2 is ANQGSEA in the germline V gene. The CDR3 has 12 amino acids. TCRdb keeps only in-frame clones here, not all; method: immunoSEQ multiplex PCR. Here the sample spans more than 150,000 clones, roughly 79% being singletons. The sequence was collected from a woman older than 75 with COVID-19, enrolled during active disease. The chain combines TRBV29-1 with TRBJ1-2; TRBD1 matches at 9 bases. Sequencing input: peripheral blood. The CDR3 here is CSATGTGYGYTF. The CDR3 DNA reads as TGCAGCGCTACTGGGACAGGGTATGGCTACACCTTC.